A single sample gave rise to the 23 T cell receptor beta chains below, sequenced in a study of blood T cell repertoires in COVID-19. TCRdb's copy holds only in-frame clones and misses some; the assay was immunoSEQ multiplex PCR. The sample carries 150,000 to 200,000 clones, 86% recorded once. Material for sequencing was peripheral blood. These receptors came from a woman in her 70s with acute or convalescent COVID-19.

This chain joins TRBV27 and TRBJ2-1; D is possibly TRBD1 (7 bases). The CDR3 has 12 amino acids. CDR1 is MNHEY and CDR2 is SMNVEV in the germline V gene (reference sequence). Trimming pared 6 bases from V and 14 bases from J, leaving 17 bases between. The CDR3 protein is CASSPRGTEEFF. CDR3 nucleotide sequence: TGTGCCAGCAGCCCCCGGGGGACAGAGGAGTTCTTC.

This clone has just one count. CDR3 amino acids: CSVVQGGDQPQHF. The DNA for the CDR3 is TGCAGCGTTGTACAGGGGGGGGATCAGCCCCAGCATTTT. This chain connects TRBV29-1 to TRBJ1-5, with TRBD1 identical over 8 bases. The V gene end was trimmed by 4 bases and the J gene end by 5 bases; junction bases not matched to a gene: 4. There are 13 residues in the CDR3. Germline CDR1 is SQVTM and CDR2 is ANQGSEA.

Comments on this clone: One junction end disagrees with the germline gene, perhaps due to a read error. The chain carries TRBV5-6 and TRBJ2-1; TRBD1 agrees at 7 bases. The CDR3 sequence is 11 residues long. Germline lookup yields CDR1 SGHDT and CDR2 YYEEEE. This CDR3 reads CASSLTGEWLF. In nucleotides, the CDR3 is TGTGCCAGCAGCTTAACAGGGGAGTGGCTCTTC.

The rearrangement uses TRBV10-1 and TRBJ1-1; D unresolved. The length of the CDR3 is 12 residues. Per the germline V gene, CDR1 is WNHNN and CDR2 is SYGVQD (reference sequence). V was pared by 2 bases and J by 10 bases, with 11 bases between. CDR3 DNA sequence: TGCGCCAGCAGTGAGAGGCCAGGAGGAGCTTTCTTT. Amino acid sequence: CASSERPGGAFF.

The V and J genes are TRBV7-8 and TRBJ2-1, with D perhaps matching TRBD1 (6 bases). This CDR3 is 15 amino acids long. V was trimmed by 4 bases and J by 4 bases, leaving 14 bases between them. The germline V gene has CDR1 SGHVS and CDR2 FQNEAQ. The CDR3 coding sequence is TGTGCCAGCAGCTCCCTCAGGGGAGCGTACAATGAGCAGTTCTTC. Translating it yields CASSSLRGAYNEQFF.

The genes are TRBV24-1 and TRBJ1-1, with D hard to call. CDR1 is KGHDR and CDR2 is SFDVKD in the germline V gene. This CDR3 region has 12 residues. Deletions cut 6 bases from V and 7 bases from J, with 11 bases between. In DNA form, the CDR3 reads TGTGCCACCAGTAGAGGAGATAGTGAAGCTTTCTTT. Protein product: CATSRGDSEAFF.

The rearrangement links TRBV5-1 to TRBJ2-1, with 10 nucleotides matching TRBD1. V shed 1 base, J shed 1 base, and the junction held 2 bases outside the gene matches. CDR1 and CDR2 from the germline V gene are SGHRS and YFSETQ. The CDR3 runs to 16 residues. DNA for the CDR3: TGCGCCAGCAGCTTGTGGGACAGGGGATCCTACAATGAGCAGTTCTTC. Encoded protein: CASSLWDRGSYNEQFF.

For the CDR3, the DNA is TGTGCCAGCTCACCACCGGCAGGCGATAATTCACCCCTCCACTTT. As protein: CASSPPAGDNSPLHF. V and J are TRBV18 and TRBJ1-6; D unresolved. The germline CDR1 and CDR2 sequences are KGHSH and LQKENI. The CDR3 sequence is 15 residues long. V lost 0 bases, J lost 5 bases, and 8 bases lay in between.

This clone was seen only a few times. The chain uses TRBV7-3 and TRBJ2-1; 8 bases fit TRBD2. J gave up 0 bases and V 1 base, and 2 bases lay outside the gene matches. The length of the CDR3 is 16 residues. Germline V lookup: CDR1 SGHTA, CDR2 FQGTGA. The CDR3 is CASSLMGTSSYNEQFF. In nucleotides, the CDR3 is TGTGCCAGCAGCTTAATGGGGACTAGCTCCTACAATGAGCAGTTCTTC.

This chain joins TRBV10-3 and TRBJ1-5, with no clear D. CDR3 length: 14 amino acids. Trimming took off 4 bases at V and 5 bases at J, with 12 bases between the two ends. From germline, CDR1 is ENHRY and CDR2 SYGVKD. CDR3 residues: CAISASIFYQPQHF. As DNA, the CDR3 is TGTGCCATCAGTGCCTCTATCTTTTATCAGCCCCAGCATTTT.

The CDR3 DNA reads TGCGCCAGCAGCGAGCCAGGGGCCTACGAGCAGTACTTC. Amino acids: CASSEPGAYEQYF. The chain is built from TRBV5-1 and TRBJ2-7, with TRBD1 as a possible D gene (6 bases). The length of the CDR3 is 13 residues. V lost 4 bases and J lost 2, with 10 bases in between. Germline V gene data show CDR1 as SGHRS and CDR2 as YFSETQ.

The rearrangement joins TRBV7-9 to TRBJ2-5; 13 nucleotides align to TRBD2. The CDR3 is made up of 17 amino acids. Germline trimming cut 3 bases from V and 1 base from J; bases unmatched to any gene: 5. CDR1 and CDR2 from the germline V gene are SEHNR and FQNEAQ (reference sequence). For the CDR3, the DNA is TGTGCCAGCAGCTTTCTGGGACTAGCGGGGTCCCAAGAGACCCAGTACTTC. Translating it yields CASSFLGLAGSQETQYF.

The chain carries TRBV7-9 and TRBJ2-3, with 9 bases fitting TRBD1. Trimming at V came to 8 bases and at J to 3 bases, leaving 6 bases not matched to a gene. CDR3 length equals 14 residues. Per germline, CDR1 SEHNR and CDR2 FQNEAQ (reference sequence). The CDR3 sequence: CASSGTGMTDTQYF. CDR3 DNA sequence: TGTGCCAGCTCCGGGACAGGGATGACAGATACGCAGTATTTT.

The chain has TRBV10-2 and TRBJ2-5; maybe TRBD2 (6 bases). Germline assignment: CDR1 WSHSY and CDR2 SAAADI. The CDR3 is 14 residues long. Trimming took 7 bases from V and 4 from J, leaving 16 bases between them. As DNA, the CDR3 is TGCGCCAGCACAGGAGGGAGTGTGGGAGAGACCCAGTACTTC. This translates into CASTGGSVGETQYF.

The CDR3 DNA follows: TGCGCCAGCAGTGAGGACCGGGACAGGGATGAAAAACTGTTTTTT. Amino acid sequence: CASSEDRDRDEKLFF. The chain recombines TRBV10-2 with TRBJ1-4, with TRBD1 identical over 9 bases. The CDR3 loop spans 15 amino acids. The V segment lost 2 bases and the J segment 6 bases; nucleotides outside the gene matches: 4. The V gene's germline CDR1 is WSHSY and CDR2 SAAADI.

The rearrangement uses TRBV27 and TRBJ2-7; tentatively, D is TRBD2 (5 bases). CDR1 and CDR2 from the germline V gene are MNHEY and SMNVEV (reference sequence). V lost 2 bases and J lost 3, with 14 bases in between. The CDR3 length is 15 residues. CDR3 sequence: CASSLLGSPHYEQYF. The CDR3 nucleotides read TGTGCCAGCAGTTTACTAGGGAGCCCCCACTACGAGCAGTACTTC.

The chain recombines TRBV18 with TRBJ1-2; D is ambiguous. The germline CDR1 and CDR2 sequences are KGHSH and LQKENI. This CDR3 comprises 15 residues. The germline V and J ends were trimmed by 3 bases and 5 bases, with 16 bases remaining between them. The CDR3 loop is CASSPGLISQYGYTF. CDR3 nucleotide sequence: TGTGCCAGCTCACCCGGACTCATAAGCCAATATGGCTACACCTTC.

This clone showed up just a few times. The chain has TRBV28 and TRBJ1-5, with D hard to call. The CDR3 covers 15 residues. Germline CDR1 reads MDHEN; CDR2 reads SYDVKM. The germline V and J ends were trimmed by 6 bases and 0 bases, with 12 bases remaining between them. The CDR3 spells CASRLEDRSNQPQHF. CDR3 coding DNA: TGTGCCAGCAGACTAGAGGACCGTAGCAATCAGCCCCAGCATTTT.

This clone showed up just once. The V gene is TRBV2, the J gene TRBJ1-2, with TRBD1 as a possible D gene (6 bases). Trimming stripped 4 bases from V and 6 bases from J, with 15 bases between. Germline V gives CDR1 SNHLY, CDR2 FYNNEI. The CDR3 loop spans 14 amino acids. CDR3 coding DNA: TGTGCCAGCAGTGGCGCAGGGGTGGGAGATGGCTACACCTTC. It specifies CASSGAGVGDGYTF.

DNA for the CDR3: TGTGCCAGCTCACCAAGGCAGACAGGGGGGGTGAACACTGAAGCTTTCTTT. Its translation is CASSPRQTGGVNTEAFF. This chain links TRBV18 with TRBJ1-1, with TRBD1 identical over 9 bases. The CDR3 spans 17 residues. Unmatched junction bases numbered 7, after V lost 2 bases and J lost 0 bases. Germline CDR1 KGHSH, CDR2 LQKENI.

This clone was recorded a few times. The chain recombines TRBV6-1 with TRBJ1-6, with D perhaps matching TRBD1 (5 bases). The CDR3 is 15 residues long. Between the trimmed V and J ends, which lost 3 bases and 9 bases, there was a span of 15 bases. CDR1 and CDR2 from the germline V gene are MNHNS and SASEGT. The CDR3 DNA is TGTGCCAGCAGTGACAGGCAGGGCAGAGGTTCACCCCTCCACTTT. Encoded protein: CASSDRQGRGSPLHF.

This clone was picked up one time. The J gene is TRBJ2-5, the V gene TRBV18, with 12 bases lining up with TRBD2. The CDR3 sequence is 15 residues long. Germline CDR1 and CDR2: KGHSH and LQKENI. The trim removed 3 bases at V and 5 bases at J, leaving 4 bases unmatched. The DNA for the CDR3 is TGTGCCAGCTCACCCCGGACTAGCGGGGCGGAGACCCAGTACTTC. It translates to CASSPRTSGAETQYF.

CDR3 sequence (DNA): TGCGCCAGCAGCCGCAGGGGGGACACCGGGGAGCTGTTTTTT. Protein sequence: CASSRRGDTGELFF. The chain recombines TRBV5-1 with TRBJ2-2; a weak D match, TRBD1 (7 bases). Trimming left V 4 bases short and J 3 bases short, with 10 bases between. This CDR3 is built from 14 residues. The germline V gene has CDR1 SGHRS and CDR2 YFSETQ.